The rows below give T cell receptor beta chains drawn from one sample of a study of blood T cell repertoires in COVID-19. TCRdb keeps only in-frame clones here, not all; method: immunoSEQ multiplex PCR. The sample contains about 170,000 clones, approximately 81% of which appear only once. What was sequenced was peripheral blood. These receptors all come from a human donor with acute or convalescent COVID-19. The donor label of this sample is uncertain. Each CDR3 is given with its conserved first and last residue. A D gene is named only where the DNA matches it firmly. Size is omitted from some rows. Given values are once, few, many or a class for expanded clones.

j_call: TRBJ2-7
v_call: TRBV6-2/TRBV6-3
d_call: TRBD2
clone_size: few
cdr3_aa: CASSLTGTSFGYEQYF
cdr3_nt: TGTGCCAGCAGTCTCACCGGGACTAGCTTCGGCTACGAGCAGTACTTC

j_call: TRBJ1-4
v_call: TRBV4-2
d_call: TRBD1
clone_size: .
cdr3_aa: CASSQDNRGNEKLFF
cdr3_nt: TGTGCCAGCAGCCAAGATAACAGGGGTAATGAAAAACTGTTTTTT

j_call: TRBJ2-1
v_call: TRBV15
d_call: TRBD2
clone_size: .
cdr3_aa: CATSRDNGGAKNEQFF
cdr3_nt: TGTGCCACCAGCAGAGATAACGGGGGGGCTAAGAATGAGCAGTTCTTC

j_call: TRBJ1-2
v_call: TRBV10-2
d_call: .
clone_size: .
cdr3_aa: CASSEQNYGYTF
cdr3_nt: TGCGCCAGCAGTGAACAGAACTATGGCTACACCTTC

j_call: TRBJ2-1
v_call: TRBV11-2
d_call: .
clone_size: .
cdr3_aa: CASSLILNEQFF
cdr3_nt: TGTGCCAGCAGCTTAATTCTTAATGAGCAGTTCTTC

j_call: TRBJ2-3
v_call: TRBV5-6
d_call: TRBD1
clone_size: .
cdr3_aa: CASSATGANTQYF
cdr3_nt: TGTGCCAGCAGCGCGACAGGGGCAAATACGCAGTATTTT

j_call: TRBJ2-3
v_call: TRBV12-5
d_call: .
clone_size: .
cdr3_aa: CASGFVLAGSTDTQYF
cdr3_nt: TGTGCTAGTGGTTTTGTGTTAGCCGGAAGCACAGATACGCAGTATTTT

j_call: TRBJ2-6
v_call: TRBV9
d_call: .
clone_size: .
cdr3_aa: CASSPGQFSGANVLTF
cdr3_nt: TGTGCCAGCAGCCCTGGACAGTTCTCTGGGGCCAACGTCCTGACTTTC

j_call: TRBJ1-4
v_call: TRBV25-1
d_call: .
clone_size: .
cdr3_aa: CASSEPGREKLFF
cdr3_nt: TGTGCCAGCAGTGAACCAGGGAGGGAAAAACTGTTTTTT

j_call: TRBJ2-2
v_call: TRBV2
d_call: .
clone_size: .
cdr3_aa: CASRAGTANTGELFF
cdr3_nt: TGTGCCAGCAGGGCTGGTACAGCGAACACCGGGGAGCTGTTTTTT

j_call: TRBJ2-7
v_call: TRBV15
d_call: TRBD1
clone_size: .
cdr3_aa: CATSSPGQREYEQYF
cdr3_nt: TGTGCCACCAGCAGCCCGGGACAGAGAGAATACGAGCAGTACTTC

j_call: TRBJ2-5
v_call: TRBV21-1
d_call: .
clone_size: few
cdr3_aa: CASPGGQETQYF
cdr3_nt: TGTGCCAGCCCGGGGGGCCAAGAGACCCAGTACTTC

j_call: TRBJ1-5
v_call: TRBV15
d_call: .
clone_size: .
cdr3_aa: CATRGGGNSNQPQHF
cdr3_nt: TGTGCCACCAGAGGGGGGGGCAATAGCAATCAGCCCCAGCATTTT

j_call: TRBJ1-1
v_call: TRBV29-1
d_call: TRBD1
clone_size: .
cdr3_aa: CSVRDRGTEAFF
cdr3_nt: TGCAGCGTCCGGGACAGGGGCACTGAAGCTTTCTTT

j_call: TRBJ1-1
v_call: TRBV19
d_call: .
clone_size: once
cdr3_aa: CASSLGGNTEAFF
cdr3_nt: TGTGCCAGTAGTTTGGGGGGTAACACTGAAGCTTTCTTT

j_call: TRBJ2-1
v_call: TRBV19
d_call: TRBD1
clone_size: once
cdr3_aa: CASSIGTGGREQFF
cdr3_nt: TGTGCCAGTAGTATAGGGACAGGGGGCCGAGAGCAGTTCTTC

j_call: TRBJ1-4
v_call: TRBV24-1
d_call: TRBD1
clone_size: .
cdr3_aa: CATSDKTGDSNEKLFF
cdr3_nt: TGTGCCACCAGTGACAAGACAGGGGACAGTAATGAAAAACTGTTTTTT

j_call: TRBJ1-1
v_call: TRBV7-8
d_call: .
clone_size: .
cdr3_aa: CASSPEAFF
cdr3_nt: TGTGCCAGCAGCCCGGAAGCTTTCTTT

j_call: TRBJ1-4
v_call: TRBV2
d_call: .
clone_size: .
cdr3_aa: CASIPTGTRGEKLFF
cdr3_nt: TGTGCCAGCATCCCCACAGGGACCAGGGGAGAAAAACTGTTTTTT

j_call: TRBJ2-5
v_call: TRBV18
d_call: .
clone_size: .
cdr3_aa: CASSPSTEETQYF
cdr3_nt: TGTGCCAGCTCACCAAGTACAGAAGAGACCCAGTACTTC

j_call: TRBJ2-7
v_call: TRBV6-2/TRBV6-3
d_call: .
clone_size: .
cdr3_aa: CASSYWAGSSYEQYF
cdr3_nt: TGTGCCAGCAGTTACTGGGCGGGCAGCTCCTACGAGCAGTACTTC

j_call: TRBJ1-3
v_call: TRBV7-6
d_call: TRBD1
clone_size: .
cdr3_aa: CASSLGRGTGHSGNTIYF
cdr3_nt: TGTGCCAGCAGCTTGGGAAGGGGGACAGGGCACTCTGGAAACACCATATATTTT

j_call: TRBJ2-7
v_call: TRBV4-3
d_call: .
clone_size: .
cdr3_aa: CASSQELIRAEQYF
cdr3_nt: TGCGCCAGCAGCCAAGAGTTGATCAGGGCCGAGCAGTACTTC

j_call: TRBJ1-6
v_call: TRBV7-8
d_call: TRBD1
clone_size: .
cdr3_aa: CASSYTGGRSPLHF
cdr3_nt: TGTGCCAGCAGCTATACAGGGGGGAGGTCACCCCTCCACTTT

j_call: TRBJ1-3
v_call: TRBV7-2
d_call: .
clone_size: .
cdr3_aa: CASRTESSGNTIYF
cdr3_nt: TGTGCCAGCCGAACAGAAAGCTCTGGAAACACCATATATTTT

j_call: TRBJ1-2
v_call: TRBV6-2/TRBV6-3
d_call: .
clone_size: once
cdr3_aa: CASSLWGGLDGYTF
cdr3_nt: TGTGCCAGCAGTTTGTGGGGGGGGCTGGATGGCTACACCTTC

j_call: TRBJ2-7
v_call: TRBV30
d_call: .
clone_size: .
cdr3_aa: CAWIEPGHRAYEQYF
cdr3_nt: TGTGCCTGGATTGAACCGGGACACCGGGCCTACGAGCAGTACTTC

j_call: TRBJ1-6
v_call: TRBV4-3
d_call: .
clone_size: once
cdr3_aa: CASSQGGVYSPLHF
cdr3_nt: TGCGCCAGCAGCCAAGGAGGTGTCTATTCACCCCTCCACTTT

j_call: TRBJ1-6
v_call: TRBV5-1
d_call: TRBD1
clone_size: .
cdr3_aa: CASSWAGTGRSPLHF
cdr3_nt: TGCGCCAGCAGCTGGGCCGGGACAGGGAGATCACCCCTCCACTTT

j_call: TRBJ1-5
v_call: TRBV18
d_call: TRBD1
clone_size: .
cdr3_aa: CASSPSTRLRTGQPQHF
cdr3_nt: TGTGCCAGCTCACCATCCACCCGACTCCGGACAGGTCAGCCCCAGCATTTT

j_call: TRBJ1-1
v_call: TRBV6-6
d_call: TRBD1
clone_size: .
cdr3_aa: CASSRGTGTGNTEAFF
cdr3_nt: TGTGCCAGCAGTCGAGGGACCGGGACAGGGAACACTGAAGCTTTCTTT

j_call: TRBJ2-7
v_call: TRBV6-2/TRBV6-3
d_call: .
clone_size: .
cdr3_aa: CASSYSAAGKSYEQYF
cdr3_nt: TGTGCCAGCAGTTACTCAGCGGCGGGGAAATCCTACGAGCAGTACTTC